Below are 21 T cell receptor beta chains sequenced from a single sample in a study of shared clonotypes between healthy human individuals. Libraries were prepared by immunoSEQ multiplex PCR; TCRdb keeps only in-frame clonotypes and omits some of them. The sample consists of millions of clones, approximately 93% of them appearing once. The sequenced sample was naive CD4+ T cells from PBMCs. Subset here: CD45RA+ positively selected. Receptor source: a man aged 18 to 30 in good health. Some clones in this sample may be carry-over from other donors' samples.

Comment on this clone: Other DNA sequences in this specimen translate into the identical CDR3. V and J are TRBV5-1 and TRBJ2-3; unclear D gene. Germline V gives CDR1 SGHRS, CDR2 YFSETQ. Between the trimmed V and J ends, which lost 0 bases and 3 bases, there was a span of 8 bases. The CDR3 consists of 14 residues. The CDR3 protein is CASSLGGTTDTQYF. In DNA form, the CDR3 reads TGCGCCAGCAGCTTGGGCGGTACGACAGATACGCAGTATTTT.

The chain employs TRBV7-2 and TRBJ2-7; 9 bases are a match to TRBD1. Germline V gene lookup returns CDR1 SGHTA and CDR2 FQGNSA. This CDR3 contains 14 residues. V gave up 5 bases and J gave up 5 bases; unmatched junction bases: 7. This chain's CDR3 is CASSPGDRVHEQYF. As DNA, the CDR3 is TGTGCCAGCAGCCCGGGGGACAGGGTCCACGAGCAGTACTTC.

The chain couples TRBV6-6 to TRBJ2-2, with TRBD1 identical over 9 bases. The CDR3 is 15 amino acids. The J segment lost 3 bases and the V segment lost 6 bases, leaving 5 bases of the junction unmatched. Germline V gene lookup returns CDR1 MNHNY and CDR2 SVGAGI (reference sequence). CDR3 sequence (DNA): TGTGCCAGCAGCATGACAGGGGGTCACACCGGGGAGCTGTTTTTT. Residues: CASSMTGGHTGELFF.

The chain links TRBV7-6 to TRBJ1-2; no clear D. V shed 0 bases and J shed 8 bases, with 10 bases lying between them. There are 13 residues in the CDR3. Germline loops: CDR1 SGHVS, CDR2 FNYEAQ. CDR3 nucleotides: TGTGCCAGCAGCTTAGCCCGGGGAGGAGGCTACACCTTC. It encodes CASSLARGGGYTF.

The CDR3 reads CASSLTGANNQPQHF. CDR3 in DNA: TGCGCCAGCAGCTTGACAGGGGCCAACAATCAGCCCCAGCATTTT. The chain has TRBV5-1 and TRBJ1-5; the match to TRBD1 covers 7 bases. Trimming at V came to 1 base and at J to 3 bases, leaving 4 bases not matched to a gene. From germline, CDR1 is SGHRS and CDR2 YFSETQ. This CDR3 is 15 amino acids long.

The V and J genes are TRBV6-1 and TRBJ1-1; 8 bases agree with TRBD1. The CDR3 extends over 15 amino acids. V dropped 6 bases and J dropped 4; count of bases not matched to a gene: 10. Germline V gives CDR1 MNHNS, CDR2 SASEGT. For the CDR3, the DNA is TGTGCCAGCAGCCCTTGGGACAGGCAAACCACTGAAGCTTTCTTT. Residues: CASSPWDRQTTEAFF.

V gene TRBV29-1 combines with J gene TRBJ2-7; TRBD2 matches at 7 bases. The CDR3 consists of 13 residues. In germline, CDR1 is SQVTM, CDR2 ANQGSEA. Trimming took 7 bases from V and 4 from J; bases not matched to a gene: 10. The CDR3 nucleotides are TGCAGCGGGGGGGGAGGCGCGGGTTACGAGCAGTACTTC. This sequence encodes CSGGGGAGYEQYF.

This rearrangement joins TRBV15 to TRBJ1-3; maybe TRBD1 (5 bases). Germline values: CDR1 LNHNV, CDR2 YYDKDF (reference sequence). The V end was cut by 6 bases, the J end by 2 bases, with 11 bases between. The CDR3 runs 14 residues. Here the CDR3 reads CATRPPGTGNTIYF. CDR3 coding DNA: TGTGCCACCAGACCCCCAGGGACTGGAAACACCATATATTTT.

This clone was observed a handful of times. The chain carries TRBV10-1 and TRBJ2-2; 8 nucleotides line up with TRBD2. The V and J ends lost 4 bases and 7 bases, in that order; junction bases with no gene match: 8. The CDR3 extends over 15 amino acids. CDR1 is WNHNN and CDR2 is SYGVQD in the germline V gene (reference sequence). As DNA, the CDR3 is TGCGCCAGCAGTGGGGAGCGGGAGAGTCACGGGGAGCTGTTTTTT. It codes for CASSGERESHGELFF.

This clone was seen only once. The rearrangement joins TRBV28 to TRBJ1-2, with 8 nucleotides matching TRBD1. CDR3 length equals 16 residues. CDR1 is MDHEN and CDR2 is SYDVKM in the germline V gene. V was pared by 7 bases and J by 0 bases, with 10 bases of the junction left unmatched. CDR3 coding DNA: TGTGCCAGCACCACGGCAGGGGGCCCTACTAACTATGGCTACACCTTC. This sequence encodes CASTTAGGPTNYGYTF.

The rearrangement joins TRBV25-1 to TRBJ2-7, with a tentative D call TRBD1 (6 bases). This CDR3 spans 15 amino acids. The germline gives CDR1 MGHDK, CDR2 SYGVNS. V lost 6 bases and J lost 2, with 17 bases in between. This CDR3 reads CASRRRGTFTYEQYF. The CDR3 nucleotides are TGTGCCAGCAGGCGCCGAGGGACATTCACCTACGAGCAGTACTTC.

The chain couples TRBV28 to TRBJ2-7; no clear D. The V and J ends lost 1 base and 2 bases respectively, with 12 bases between them. This CDR3 has 15 amino acids. Germline V lookup: CDR1 MDHEN, CDR2 SYDVKM. CDR3 nucleotide sequence: TGTGCCAGCAGTTTATCCACGCGGCCCACCTACGAGCAGTACTTC. The encoded protein is CASSLSTRPTYEQYF.

V and J are TRBV29-1 and TRBJ2-3; D is undetermined. Germline V gene data show CDR1 as SQVTM and CDR2 as ANQGSEA. This CDR3 is built from 11 residues. V gave up 6 bases and J gave up 2 bases, with 6 bases separating them. This CDR3 is CSVGLTDTQYF. The DNA for the CDR3 is TGCAGCGTCGGCCTCACAGATACGCAGTATTTT.

This clone was seen only once. The chain recombines TRBV27 with TRBJ1-1; D gene ambiguous. The CDR3 sequence is 16 residues long. Trimming stripped 2 bases from V and 5 bases from J, with 18 bases between. Germline V lookup: CDR1 MNHEY, CDR2 SMNVEV (reference sequence). Here the CDR3 DNA reads TGTGCCAGCAGTTTAGCGGGGTATGGGGTGGGTACTGAAGCTTTCTTT. Translated, it gives CASSLAGYGVGTEAFF.

This clone was seen just once. The rearrangement uses TRBV28 and TRBJ2-1; the match to TRBD2 covers 8 bases. In germline, CDR1 is MDHEN, CDR2 SYDVKM. The CDR3 is 16 residues long. J gave up 3 bases and V 1 base, and 5 bases lay outside the gene matches. The CDR3 region is CASSLLLAGYYNEQFF. CDR3 DNA sequence: TGTGCCAGCAGTTTATTGCTAGCGGGTTACTACAATGAGCAGTTCTTC.

Concerning this clone itself: This sample also contains other DNA sequences that code for the same CDR3. The chain uses TRBV5-1 and TRBJ1-4, with TRBD1 matching 10 bases. This CDR3 comprises 14 residues. CDR1 is SGHRS and CDR2 is YFSETQ in the germline V gene. V was pared by 0 bases and J by 7 bases, with 0 bases of the junction left unmatched. In DNA form, the CDR3 reads TGCGCCAGCAGCTTGGGGGACAGGGGTGAAAAACTGTTTTTT. Its protein product is CASSLGDRGEKLFF.

The V and J genes are TRBV11-2 and TRBJ1-2; D is ambiguous. CDR3 length: 13 residues. Deletions cut 4 bases from V and 4 bases from J, with 10 bases between. Germline CDR1 SGHAT, CDR2 FQNNGV. CDR3: CASSSGRTYGYTF. The DNA of the CDR3 is TGTGCCAGCAGCTCCGGACGGACCTATGGCTACACCTTC.

V is TRBV4-2 and J is TRBJ2-7; 12 bases fit TRBD2. The CDR3 sequence is 16 residues long. In germline, CDR1 is LGHNA, CDR2 YNFKEQ. The junction had 7 bases not matched to a gene; V was cut back by 2 bases and J by 5 bases. CDR3 in DNA: TGTGCCAGCAGCCAACCACGGACTAGCGGGACCCACGAGCAGTACTTC. Its translation is CASSQPRTSGTHEQYF.

The V and J genes are TRBV7-9 and TRBJ2-5, with 7 bases that match TRBD1. The CDR3 totals 14 residues. Losses at the gene ends were 5 bases for V and 2 bases for J; bases not matched to a gene: 5. Per the germline V gene, CDR1 is SEHNR and CDR2 is FQNEAQ (reference sequence). CDR3 residues: CASSAQGRQETQYF. CDR3 nucleotide sequence: TGTGCCAGCAGCGCACAGGGGCGACAAGAGACCCAGTACTTC.

This chain connects TRBV7-2 to TRBJ2-1, with D hard to call. The CDR3 loop spans 14 amino acids. CDR1 and CDR2 (germline): SGHTA, FQGNSA. Trimming pared 1 base from V and 9 bases from J, leaving 13 bases between. CDR3 coding DNA: TGTGCCAGCAGCTTAGGTCCCGTGGATGGTGAGCAGTTCTTC. Translating gives CASSLGPVDGEQFF. The full variable domain, with the rest looked up from reference TRBV7-2 and TRBJ2-1, is GAGVSQSPSNKVTEKGKDVELRCDPISGHTALYWYRQSLGQGLEFLIYFQGNSAPDKSGLPSDRFSAERTGGSVSTLTIQRTQQEDSAVYLCASSLGPVDGEQFFGPGTRLTVL.

The chain uses TRBV11-2 and TRBJ2-7; 12 nucleotides align to TRBD1. The CDR3 totals 16 residues. Per germline, CDR1 SGHAT and CDR2 FQNNGV. The J segment lost 7 bases and the V segment lost 5 bases, leaving 12 bases of the junction unmatched. The CDR3 spells CASSLNVGQGAGEQYF. The CDR3 nucleotides are TGTGCCAGCAGCCTCAATGTGGGACAGGGGGCGGGTGAGCAGTACTTC.